The sequence of this TCR beta chain was determined in a study of T-cell memory formation after mild COVID-19. Turning to the study itself: Each donor largely had its own TCR clusters.

The CDR3 sequence is 14 residues long. Germline V lookup: CDR1 MNHEY, CDR2 SVGAGI. The germline V and J ends were trimmed by 8 bases and 5 bases, with 16 bases remaining between them. In TCRdb, the 5' RACE reads were re-called with MiXCR into one record per CDR3 protein. The sample shows some 270,000 distinct CDR3 sequences, over 15% of them seen only once. General observations from the study: CD4+ contracting clones were found mainly in CM and EM, and CD8+ ones in EMRA.

This clonotype turned up a few times. Its specificity is not known. The receptor's source is an adult woman who had mild COVID-19 (a few samples of this study predate the infection). Cell type and time point are not known. V gene TRBV6-5 combines with J gene TRBJ2-1; TRBD1 is a possible D gene (6 bases). The sample taken for sequencing was PBMCs or a T cell subset sorted from them (not recorded which). The chain's CDR3 is CASWQQGINNEQFF. CDR3 DNA: TGTGCCAGCTGGCAACAGGGTATCAACAATGAGCAGTTCTTC.